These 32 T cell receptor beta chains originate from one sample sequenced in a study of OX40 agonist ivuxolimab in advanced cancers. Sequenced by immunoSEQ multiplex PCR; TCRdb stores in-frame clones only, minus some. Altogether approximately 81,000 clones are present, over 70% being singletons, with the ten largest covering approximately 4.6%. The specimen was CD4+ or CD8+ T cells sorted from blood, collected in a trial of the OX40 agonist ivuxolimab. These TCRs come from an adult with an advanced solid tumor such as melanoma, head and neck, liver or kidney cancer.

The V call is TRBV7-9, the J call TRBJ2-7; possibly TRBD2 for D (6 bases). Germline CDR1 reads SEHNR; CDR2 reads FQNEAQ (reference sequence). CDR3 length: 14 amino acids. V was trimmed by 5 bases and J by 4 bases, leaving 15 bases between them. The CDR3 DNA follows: TGTGCCAGCAGCAATAGCGGATCCAAGTACGAGCAGTACTTC. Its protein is CASSNSGSKYEQYF.

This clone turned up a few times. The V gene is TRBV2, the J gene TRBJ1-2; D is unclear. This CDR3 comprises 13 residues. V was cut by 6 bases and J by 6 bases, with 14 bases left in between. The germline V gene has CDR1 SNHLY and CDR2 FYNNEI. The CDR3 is CASRTDSGDGYTF. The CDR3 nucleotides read TGTGCCAGCAGGACGGATTCTGGGGATGGCTACACCTTC.

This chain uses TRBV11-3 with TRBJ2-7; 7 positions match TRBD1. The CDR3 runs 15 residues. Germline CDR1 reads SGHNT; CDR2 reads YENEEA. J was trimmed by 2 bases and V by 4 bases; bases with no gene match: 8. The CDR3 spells CASSSGTAFTYEQYF. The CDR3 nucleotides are TGTGCCAGCAGCTCCGGGACAGCATTTACCTACGAGCAGTACTTC.

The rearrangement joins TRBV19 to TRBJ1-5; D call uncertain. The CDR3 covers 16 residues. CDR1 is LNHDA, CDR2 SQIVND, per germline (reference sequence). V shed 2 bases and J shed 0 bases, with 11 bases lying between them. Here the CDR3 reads CASSISARYSNQPQHF. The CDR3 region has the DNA TGTGCCAGTAGTATATCGGCCAGATATAGCAATCAGCCCCAGCATTTT.

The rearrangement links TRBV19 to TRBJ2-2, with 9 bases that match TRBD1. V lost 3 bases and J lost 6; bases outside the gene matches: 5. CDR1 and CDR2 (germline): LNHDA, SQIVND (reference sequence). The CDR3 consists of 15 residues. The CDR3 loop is CASSMGQGQSGELFF. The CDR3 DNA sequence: TGTGCCAGTAGTATGGGACAGGGACAGTCCGGGGAGCTGTTTTTT.

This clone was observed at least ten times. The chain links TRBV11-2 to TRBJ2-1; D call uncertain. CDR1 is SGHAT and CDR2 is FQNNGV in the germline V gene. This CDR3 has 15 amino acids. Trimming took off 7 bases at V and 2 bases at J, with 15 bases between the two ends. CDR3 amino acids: CASTSWQVTYNEQFF. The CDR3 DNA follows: TGTGCCAGCACCTCCTGGCAGGTTACCTACAATGAGCAGTTCTTC. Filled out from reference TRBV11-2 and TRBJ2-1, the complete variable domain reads EAGVAQSPRYKIIEKRQSVAFWCNPISGHATLYWYQQILGQGPKLLIQFQNNGVVDDSQLPKDRFSAERLKGVDSTLKIQPAKLEDSAVYLCASTSWQVTYNEQFFGPGTRLTVL.

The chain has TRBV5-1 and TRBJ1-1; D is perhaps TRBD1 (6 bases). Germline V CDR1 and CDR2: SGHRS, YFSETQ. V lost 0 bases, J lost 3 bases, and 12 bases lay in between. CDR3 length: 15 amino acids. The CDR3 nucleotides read TGCGCCAGCAGCTTGGCGGTCGGGGGGCACACTGAAGCTTTCTTT. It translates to CASSLAVGGHTEAFF.

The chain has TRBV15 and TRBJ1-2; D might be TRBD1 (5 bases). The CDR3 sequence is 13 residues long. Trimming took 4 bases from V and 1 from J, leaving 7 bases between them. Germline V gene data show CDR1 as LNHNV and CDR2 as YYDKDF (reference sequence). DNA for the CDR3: TGTGCCACCAGCAACCAGGGTAACTATGGCTACACCTTC. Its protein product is CATSNQGNYGYTF.

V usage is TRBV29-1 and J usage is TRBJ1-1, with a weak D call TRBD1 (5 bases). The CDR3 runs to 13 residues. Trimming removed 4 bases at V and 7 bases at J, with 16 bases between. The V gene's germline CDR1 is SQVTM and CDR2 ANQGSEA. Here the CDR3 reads CSVVRQLPHEAFF. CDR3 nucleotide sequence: TGCAGCGTTGTCCGACAGCTCCCCCATGAAGCTTTCTTT.

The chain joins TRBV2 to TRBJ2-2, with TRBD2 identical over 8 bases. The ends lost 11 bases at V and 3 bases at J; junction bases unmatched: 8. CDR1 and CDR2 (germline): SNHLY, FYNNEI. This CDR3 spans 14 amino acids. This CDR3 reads CAGTEREHTGELFF. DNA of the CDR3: TGTGCCGGAACAGAGCGGGAGCACACCGGGGAGCTGTTTTTT.

CDR3 nucleotides: TGTGCCAGCAGCCCGCGGGGGACTAGCGGGATAGATACGCAGTATTTT. This encodes CASSPRGTSGIDTQYF. V gene TRBV9 combines with J gene TRBJ2-3, with TRBD2 matching over 13 bases. The germline V gene has CDR1 SGDLS and CDR2 YYNGEE. The V gene end was trimmed by 4 bases and the J gene end by 5 bases; junction bases not matched to a gene: 7. This CDR3 has 16 amino acids.

The CDR3 sequence: CASSRSLAESTDTQYF. CDR3 coding DNA: TGCGCCAGCAGCCGATCCCTAGCGGAAAGCACAGATACGCAGTATTTT. The genes are TRBV5-1 and TRBJ2-3, with 7 bases matching TRBD2. Per the germline V gene, CDR1 is SGHRS and CDR2 is YFSETQ. The CDR3 totals 16 residues. Trimming at V came to 4 bases and at J to 0 bases, leaving 8 bases not matched to a gene. Complete variable domain (other parts from reference TRBV5-1 and TRBJ2-3): KAGVTQTPRYLIKTRGQQVTLSCSPISGHRSVSWYQQTPGQGLQFLFEYFSETQRNKGNFPGRFSGRQFSNSRSEMNVSTLELGDSALYLCASSRSLAESTDTQYFGPGTRLTVL.

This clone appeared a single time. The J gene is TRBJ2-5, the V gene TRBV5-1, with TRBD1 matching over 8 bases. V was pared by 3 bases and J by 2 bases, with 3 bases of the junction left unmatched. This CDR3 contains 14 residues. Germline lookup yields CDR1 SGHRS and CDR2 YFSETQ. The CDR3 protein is CASSSTGGQETQYF. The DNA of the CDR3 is TGCGCCAGCAGCTCTACAGGGGGACAAGAGACCCAGTACTTC.

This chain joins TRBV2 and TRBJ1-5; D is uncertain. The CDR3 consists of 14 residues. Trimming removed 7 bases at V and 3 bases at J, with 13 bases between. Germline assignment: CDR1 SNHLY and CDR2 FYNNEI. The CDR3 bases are TGTGCCAGCACTCCTAACACCATCAATCAGCCCCAGCATTTT. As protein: CASTPNTINQPQHF.

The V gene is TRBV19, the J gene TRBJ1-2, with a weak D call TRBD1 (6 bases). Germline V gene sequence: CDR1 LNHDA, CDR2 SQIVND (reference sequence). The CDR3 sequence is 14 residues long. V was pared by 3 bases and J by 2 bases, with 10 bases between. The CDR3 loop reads CASSIRQENYGYTF. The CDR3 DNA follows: TGTGCCAGTAGTATCAGACAGGAAAACTATGGCTACACCTTC.

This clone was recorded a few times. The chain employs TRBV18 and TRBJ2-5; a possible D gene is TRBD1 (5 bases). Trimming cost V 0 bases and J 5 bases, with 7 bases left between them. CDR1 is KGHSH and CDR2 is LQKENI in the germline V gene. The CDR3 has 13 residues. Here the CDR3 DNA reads TGTGCCAGCTCACCACCGACAGCGGAGACCCAGTACTTC. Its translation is CASSPPTAETQYF.

In nucleotides, the CDR3 is TGTGCCAGCTCACTTCAGAGACTTCTGATCCAAGAGACCCAGTACTTC. Its translation is CASSLQRLLIQETQYF. This chain joins TRBV18 and TRBJ2-5; D not resolved. Germline lookup yields CDR1 KGHSH and CDR2 LQKENI. The CDR3 covers 16 residues. V was cut by 4 bases and J by 1 base, with 16 bases left in between.

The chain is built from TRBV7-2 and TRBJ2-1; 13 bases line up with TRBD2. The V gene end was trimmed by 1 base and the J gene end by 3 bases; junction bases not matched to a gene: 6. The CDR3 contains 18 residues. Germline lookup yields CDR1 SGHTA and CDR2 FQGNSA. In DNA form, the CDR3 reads TGTGCCAGCAGCTTAGAGACTAGCGGGAGGACCTTCTACAATGAGCAGTTCTTC. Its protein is CASSLETSGRTFYNEQFF. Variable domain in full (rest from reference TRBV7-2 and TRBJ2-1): GAGVSQSPSNKVTEKGKDVELRCDPISGHTALYWYRQSLGQGLEFLIYFQGNSAPDKSGLPSDRFSAERTGGSVSTLTIQRTQQEDSAVYLCASSLETSGRTFYNEQFFGPGTRLTVL.

The DNA for the CDR3 is TGTGCCAGCAGTTTAGACAGGGGGCTCGGAAAACTGTTTTTT. It encodes CASSLDRGLGKLFF. The rearrangement joins TRBV27 to TRBJ1-4; 10 bases are shared with TRBD1. V lost 2 bases to trimming and J lost 10 bases; unmatched junction nucleotides: 4. The CDR3 contains 14 residues. Per the germline V gene, CDR1 is MNHEY and CDR2 is SMNVEV (reference sequence).

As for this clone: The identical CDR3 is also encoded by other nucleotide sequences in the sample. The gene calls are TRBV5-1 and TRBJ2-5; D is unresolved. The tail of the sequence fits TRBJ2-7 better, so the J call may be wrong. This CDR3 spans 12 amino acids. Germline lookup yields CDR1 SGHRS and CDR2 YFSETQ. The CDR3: CASSLLGYEQYF. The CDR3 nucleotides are TGCGCCAGCAGCCTCCTCGGCTACGAGCAGTACTTC.

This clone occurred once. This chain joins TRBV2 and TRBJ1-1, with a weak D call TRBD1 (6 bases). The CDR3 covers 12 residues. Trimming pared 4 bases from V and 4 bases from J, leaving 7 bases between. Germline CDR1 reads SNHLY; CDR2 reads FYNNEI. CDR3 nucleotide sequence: TGTGCCAGCAGTGGGGACACCACTGAAGCTTTCTTT. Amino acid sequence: CASSGDTTEAFF.

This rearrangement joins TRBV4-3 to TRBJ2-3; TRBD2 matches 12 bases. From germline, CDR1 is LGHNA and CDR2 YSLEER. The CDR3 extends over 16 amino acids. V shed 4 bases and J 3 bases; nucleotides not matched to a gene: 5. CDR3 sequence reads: CASSPLAGGVTDTQYF. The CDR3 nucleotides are TGCGCCAGCAGCCCACTAGCGGGAGGCGTAACAGATACGCAGTATTTT.

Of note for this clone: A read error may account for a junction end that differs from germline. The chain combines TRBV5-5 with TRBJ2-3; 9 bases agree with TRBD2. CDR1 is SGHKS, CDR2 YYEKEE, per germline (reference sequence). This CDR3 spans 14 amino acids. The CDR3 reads CASGLSGGTDTQYF. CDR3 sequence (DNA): TGTGCCAGCGGCTTGAGCGGGGGGACAGATACGCAGTATTTT.

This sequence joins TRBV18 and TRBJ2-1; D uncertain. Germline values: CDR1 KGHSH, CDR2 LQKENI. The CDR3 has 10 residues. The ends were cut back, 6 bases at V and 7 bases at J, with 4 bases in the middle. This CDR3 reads CASSQNEQFF. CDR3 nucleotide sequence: TGTGCCAGCTCTCAAAATGAGCAGTTCTTC.

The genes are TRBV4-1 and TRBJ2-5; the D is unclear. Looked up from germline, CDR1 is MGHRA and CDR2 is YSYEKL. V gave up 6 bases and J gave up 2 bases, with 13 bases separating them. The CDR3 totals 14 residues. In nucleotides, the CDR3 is TGCGCCAGCAGTTTCCCTAGTCGGCAAGAGACCCAGTACTTC. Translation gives CASSFPSRQETQYF.

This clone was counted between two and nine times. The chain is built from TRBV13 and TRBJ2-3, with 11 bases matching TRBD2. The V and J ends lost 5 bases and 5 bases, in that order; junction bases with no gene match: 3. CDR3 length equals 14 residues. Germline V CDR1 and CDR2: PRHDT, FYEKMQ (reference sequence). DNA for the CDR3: TGTGCCAGCAGCCGACTAGCGGGAAAAGATACGCAGTATTTT. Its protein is CASSRLAGKDTQYF. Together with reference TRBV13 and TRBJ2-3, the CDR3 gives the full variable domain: AAGVIQSPRHLIKEKRETATLKCYPIPRHDTVYWYQQGPGQDPQFLISFYEKMQSDKGSIPDRFSAQQFSDYHSELNMSSLELGDSALYFCASSRLAGKDTQYFGPGTRLTVL.

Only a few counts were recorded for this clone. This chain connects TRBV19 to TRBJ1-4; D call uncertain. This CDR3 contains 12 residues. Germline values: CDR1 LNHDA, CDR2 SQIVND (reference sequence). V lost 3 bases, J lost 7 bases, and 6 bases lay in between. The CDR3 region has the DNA TGTGCCAGTAGTATCGGTTTTGAAAAACTGTTTTTT. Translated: CASSIGFEKLFF.

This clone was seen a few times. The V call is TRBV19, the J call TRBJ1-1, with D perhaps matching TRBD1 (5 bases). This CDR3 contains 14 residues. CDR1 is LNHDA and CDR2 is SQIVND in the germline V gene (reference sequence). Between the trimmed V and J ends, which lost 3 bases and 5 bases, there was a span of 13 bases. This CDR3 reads CASSISGATTEAFF. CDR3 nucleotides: TGTGCCAGTAGTATTTCTGGGGCAACGACTGAAGCTTTCTTT.

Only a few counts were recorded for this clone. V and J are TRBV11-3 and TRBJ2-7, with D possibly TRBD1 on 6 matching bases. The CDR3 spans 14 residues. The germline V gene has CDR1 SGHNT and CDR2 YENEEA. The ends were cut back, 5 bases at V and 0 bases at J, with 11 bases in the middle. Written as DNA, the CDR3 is TGTGCCAGCAGCCCTAGGACAGACTCCTACGAGCAGTACTTC. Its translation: CASSPRTDSYEQYF.

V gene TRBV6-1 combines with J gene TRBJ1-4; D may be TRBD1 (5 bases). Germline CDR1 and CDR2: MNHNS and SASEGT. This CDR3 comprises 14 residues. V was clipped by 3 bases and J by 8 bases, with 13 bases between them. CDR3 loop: CASSEWGFEEKLFF. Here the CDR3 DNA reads TGTGCCAGCAGTGAGTGGGGGTTTGAAGAAAAACTGTTTTTT.

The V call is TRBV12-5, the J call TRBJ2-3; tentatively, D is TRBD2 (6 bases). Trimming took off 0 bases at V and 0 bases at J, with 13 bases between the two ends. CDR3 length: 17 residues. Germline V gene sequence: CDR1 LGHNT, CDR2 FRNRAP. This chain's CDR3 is CASGLVRELPSTDTQYF. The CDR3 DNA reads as TGTGCTAGTGGTTTGGTACGGGAGCTCCCTAGCACAGATACGCAGTATTTT.

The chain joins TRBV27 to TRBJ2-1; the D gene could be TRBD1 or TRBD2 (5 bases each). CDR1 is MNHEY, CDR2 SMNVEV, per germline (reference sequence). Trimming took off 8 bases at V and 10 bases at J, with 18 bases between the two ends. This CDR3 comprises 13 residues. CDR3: CASGTSGQTEQFF. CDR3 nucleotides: TGTGCCAGCGGGACCAGCGGACAAACCGAGCAGTTCTTC.